One sample yielded the 16 T cell receptor beta chains listed below, sequenced in a study of T cells in Graves' hyperthyroidism and ophthalmopathy. RNA transcripts provided the source from which TCR beta CDR3 regions were amplified. During a first-round RT-PCR of the TCR CDR3, the HTBI primer set was used. TCRdb re-derived calls from the multiplex PCR reads in MiXCR, one entry per CDR3 protein. The sample lists approximately 400,000 distinct CDR3 sequences; 15% to 18% were seen once. Sequences were obtained from blood. The origin of the receptors is a woman in her late teens or twenties with Graves' hyperthyroidism.

This clonotype was detected ten times or more. The chain uses TRBV2 and TRBJ2-1; 7 nucleotides align to TRBD1. Germline CDR1 is SNHLY and CDR2 is FYNNEI. J lost 0 bases, V lost 7 bases, and 6 bases had no gene match. CDR3 length equals 15 residues. This CDR3 reads CASMSRDSSYNEQFF. CDR3 DNA: TGTGCCAGCATGTCCCGGGACAGCTCCTACAATGAGCAGTTCTTC.

This clonotype came up many times. The chain couples TRBV5-1 to TRBJ2-1; D gene uncertain. This CDR3 has 13 amino acids. Germline V lookup: CDR1 SGHRS, CDR2 YFSETQ. V was pared by 0 bases and J by 8 bases, with 9 bases between. The CDR3 nucleotides are TGCGCCAGCAGCTTGGGACCAACGGATGAGCAGTTCTTC. As protein: CASSLGPTDEQFF.

This clonotype showed up just a few times. This rearrangement joins TRBV10-2 to TRBJ1-2; 7 bases agree with TRBD1. V was clipped by 2 bases and J by 8 bases; unmatched bases: 8. Germline assignment: CDR1 WSHSY and CDR2 SAAADI. This CDR3 region has 14 residues. CDR3 protein: CASSEPQTGNGYTF. CDR3 coding DNA: TGCGCCAGCAGTGAGCCCCAGACAGGGAACGGCTACACCTTC.

This clonotype was picked up many times. This chain joins TRBV5-1 and TRBJ1-1, with a possible D match to TRBD1 (6 bases). Trimming left V 5 bases short and J 4 bases short, with 21 bases between. The CDR3 extends over 16 amino acids. CDR1 and CDR2 (germline): SGHRS, YFSETQ. CDR3 loop: CASRGMNGGPGTEAFF. For the CDR3, the DNA is TGCGCCAGCAGGGGGATGAATGGGGGGCCCGGCACTGAAGCTTTCTTT.

This clonotype was found many times. The J gene is TRBJ2-1, the V gene TRBV19, with D perhaps being TRBD1 or TRBD2 (5 bases each). The CDR3 length is 16 residues. Germline lookup yields CDR1 LNHDA and CDR2 SQIVND (reference sequence). Trimming left V 5 bases short and J 4 bases short, with 18 bases between. CDR3 amino acids: CASSPRGLSGYNEQFF. CDR3 in DNA: TGTGCCAGTAGTCCCCGGGGCCTCTCGGGGTACAATGAGCAGTTCTTC. The full variable domain, with the rest looked up from reference TRBV19 and TRBJ2-1, is DGGITQSPKYLFRKEGQNVTLSCEQNLNHDAMYWYRQDPGQGLRLIYYSQIVNDFQKGDIAEGYSVSREKKESFPLTVTSAQKNPTAFYLCASSPRGLSGYNEQFFGPGTRLTVL.

At least ten counts were recorded for this clonotype. Mismatch with germline at one junction end may stem from a read error. J is TRBJ1-2 and V is TRBV12-3 or TRBV12-4; D is unclear. This CDR3 contains 12 residues. The CDR3 DNA follows: TGTGCCAGCAGGGGCAGGAACTCTGGCTACACCTTC. Translation: CASRGRNSGYTF.

This clonotype was seen only once. This chain uses TRBV12-3 or TRBV12-4 with TRBJ1-2, with D unresolved. The CDR3 contains 13 residues. V was trimmed by 5 bases and J by 4 bases, leaving 11 bases between them. DNA for the CDR3: TGTGCCAGCAGTGCACGGAGATTCTATGGCTACACCTTC. Protein product: CASSARRFYGYTF.

The rearrangement links TRBV15 to TRBJ2-1; the D call may be TRBD1 or TRBD2 (5 bases each). The CDR3 loop spans 15 amino acids. The ends were cut back, 4 bases at V and 7 bases at J, with 17 bases in the middle. Looked up from germline, CDR1 is LNHNV and CDR2 is YYDKDF (reference sequence). CDR3 amino acids: CATSKVMGTANEQFF. Here the CDR3 DNA reads TGTGCCACCAGCAAGGTGATGGGGACGGCAAATGAGCAGTTCTTC.

This clonotype was seen more than once but under ten times. The chain joins TRBV5-4 to TRBJ2-3; 9 nucleotides match TRBD2. J lost 4 bases, V lost 4 bases, and 10 bases had no gene match. The CDR3 is made up of 16 amino acids. The V gene's germline CDR1 is SGHNT and CDR2 YYREEE (reference sequence). The CDR3 DNA reads TGTGCCAGCAGCCTCACCAGCGGGAGGTTCGCAGATACGCAGTATTTT. Protein product: CASSLTSGRFADTQYF.

This clonotype was seen ten or more times. The rearrangement uses TRBV6-2 or TRBV6-3 and TRBJ2-3; D gene uncertain. Germline CDR1 MNHEY, CDR2 SVGEGT. V gave up 2 bases and J gave up 5 bases, with 5 bases separating them. The CDR3 contains 12 residues. The CDR3 loop reads CASSYPGDTQYF. In nucleotides, the CDR3 is TGTGCCAGCAGTTACCCAGGAGATACGCAGTATTTT.

This clonotype was found many times. As DNA, the CDR3 is TGTGCCAGCAGCGAAGGAAGCGGGGGATCGAACACCGGGGAGCTGTTTTTT. This sequence encodes CASSEGSGGSNTGELFF. The rearrangement joins TRBV9 to TRBJ2-2, with 8 bases aligning to TRBD2. Germline V gene lookup returns CDR1 SGDLS and CDR2 YYNGEE. This CDR3 comprises 17 residues. V was clipped by 3 bases and J by 0 bases; unmatched bases: 7.

This clonotype was seen a handful of times. The chain uses TRBV9 and TRBJ1-3; the D gene is possibly TRBD1 (5 bases). The CDR3 extends over 19 amino acids. The V end lost 3 bases, the J end lost 0 bases, and 22 bases lay between the germline ends. Germline V gene data show CDR1 as SGDLS and CDR2 as YYNGEE. The CDR3: CASSAERGSPYPSGNTIYF. CDR3 in DNA: TGTGCCAGCAGCGCAGAGCGGGGCAGTCCTTACCCCTCTGGAAACACCATATATTTT.

This rearrangement joins TRBV6-1 to TRBJ2-2, with 9 bases fitting TRBD1. Trimming at V came to 6 bases and at J to 8 bases, leaving 7 bases not matched to a gene. CDR1 is MNHNS and CDR2 is SASEGT in the germline V gene. CDR3 length: 14 amino acids. The CDR3 coding sequence is TGTGCCAGCAGCTTGAGACAGGGGGTAGGGGAGCTGTTTTTT. Protein product: CASSLRQGVGELFF.

This clonotype came up many times. The V call is TRBV20-1, the J call TRBJ2-1, with TRBD2 as a possible D gene (5 bases). The germline gives CDR1 DFQATT, CDR2 SNEGSKA (reference sequence). V was shortened by 1 base and J by 0 bases, with 13 bases between the two germline ends. The CDR3 is 16 residues long. The CDR3 DNA reads as TGCAGTGCTAGAGTAGGAGGAGCATTCTCCTACAATGAGCAGTTCTTC. It codes for CSARVGGAFSYNEQFF.

The chain combines TRBV2 with TRBJ1-5, with 7 bases that match TRBD1. Germline V gives CDR1 SNHLY, CDR2 FYNNEI. V lost 6 bases to trimming and J lost 3 bases; unmatched junction nucleotides: 8. The CDR3 is 15 residues long. The chain's CDR3 is CASSAGTAFNQPQHF. DNA for the CDR3: TGTGCCAGCAGCGCCGGGACAGCTTTCAATCAGCCCCAGCATTTT.

In its sample, this clonotype was seen many times. The gene calls are TRBV7-2 and TRBJ2-2, with D perhaps being TRBD1 or TRBD2 (5 bases each). Germline-derived CDR1 and CDR2 are SGHTA and FQGNSA. There are 13 residues in the CDR3. V was clipped by 1 base and J by 13 bases, with 13 bases between them. Here the CDR3 reads CASSLVWDPTLFF. The CDR3 region has the DNA TGTGCCAGCAGCTTAGTTTGGGACCCCACGCTGTTTTTT.